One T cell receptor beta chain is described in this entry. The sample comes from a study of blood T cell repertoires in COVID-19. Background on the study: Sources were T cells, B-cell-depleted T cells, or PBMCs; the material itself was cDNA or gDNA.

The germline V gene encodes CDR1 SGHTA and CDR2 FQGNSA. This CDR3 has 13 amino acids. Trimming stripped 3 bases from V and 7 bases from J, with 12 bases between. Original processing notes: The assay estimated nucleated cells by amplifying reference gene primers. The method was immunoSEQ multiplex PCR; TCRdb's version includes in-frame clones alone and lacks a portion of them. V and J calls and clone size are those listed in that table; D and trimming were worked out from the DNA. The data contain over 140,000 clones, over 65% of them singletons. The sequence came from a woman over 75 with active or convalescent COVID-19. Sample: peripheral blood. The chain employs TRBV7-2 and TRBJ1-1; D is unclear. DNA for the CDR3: TGTGCCAGCAGCTTTGGGAGAACAAGTGAAGCTTTCTTT. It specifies CASSFGRTSEAFF.